Listed below are T cell receptor beta chains from one sample, sequenced in a study of T cells after yellow fever vaccination. TCRdb recomputed calls from the 5' RACE reads with MiXCR, one row per CDR3 protein. The sample includes 610,000 or so distinct CDR3 sequences, approximately 13% of them seen just once. The sample was PBMCs, taken on the day of the yellow fever booster vaccination. Source of these receptors: a man aged 25 to 45 who received the YFV17D yellow fever vaccine. Both conserved end residues are part of each CDR3.

j_call | v_call | cdr3_aa
TRBJ1-5 | TRBV6-1 | CASSPDPTNQPQHF
TRBJ2-5 | TRBV7-3 | CASSLYRGEETQYF
TRBJ1-2 | TRBV11-2 | CASSLAPQGNYGYTF
TRBJ2-5 | TRBV12-3/TRBV12-4 | CASSFMLEAAQGETQYF
TRBJ2-1 | TRBV20-1 | CSSGLAGQYNEQFF
TRBJ2-1 | TRBV24-1 | CATSDPGTSGRNEQFF
TRBJ2-7 | TRBV5-1 | CASSPKGGQGVSEQYF
TRBJ1-2 | TRBV7-2 | CASSSRTDNYGYTF
TRBJ2-1 | TRBV7-2 | CASSLAEVQWQFF
TRBJ2-7 | TRBV7-2 | CASSSSQVYEQYF
TRBJ2-5 | TRBV5-1 | CASSFVGDEETQYF
TRBJ2-7 | TRBV20-1 | CSATRDRGYEQYF
TRBJ2-1 | TRBV30 | CAWSVRLANDEQFF
TRBJ2-1 | TRBV15 | CATSRNTMRAEVYNEQFF
TRBJ2-2 | TRBV7-2 | CASSSPLADLWAGELFF
TRBJ2-7 | TRBV7-9 | CASFGGGPYEQYF
TRBJ2-7 | TRBV20-1 | CSAKSSGRAYEQYF
TRBJ2-7 | TRBV5-1 | CASSNLADPYEQYF
TRBJ1-5 | TRBV7-2 | CASSSTGDQPQHF
TRBJ2-2 | TRBV29-1 | CSVPGRGVTGELFF
TRBJ2-1 | TRBV7-8 | CASSLAEGSLGAGGKIF
TRBJ2-3 | TRBV11-2 | CASSFTTSDTQYF
TRBJ1-2 | TRBV12-3/TRBV12-4 | CASRRDRTYGYTF
TRBJ1-4 | TRBV9 | CASSVDPATNEKLFF
TRBJ2-1 | TRBV5-6 | CASSSRVSYNEQFF
TRBJ2-1 | TRBV10-3 | CAISVGSGRSSGEQFF
TRBJ2-7 | TRBV6-5 | CASSYGPDSGYEQYF
TRBJ2-7 | TRBV15 | CATREVGYGEQYF
TRBJ1-2 | TRBV7-9 | CASSSWDRDYGYTF
TRBJ2-3 | TRBV4-3 | CASSHSREREPDTQYF
TRBJ2-3 | TRBV7-2 | CASSFLTSPSDTQYF
TRBJ1-4 | TRBV7-2 | CASSLGVLNEKLFF
TRBJ2-2 | TRBV6-5 | CASSYSKRESGELFF
TRBJ1-3 | TRBV4-1 | CASSRGGSLSGNTIYF
TRBJ2-1 | TRBV6-1 | CASSEGTGFGYEQFF
TRBJ1-1 | TRBV27 | CASSYNGLNTEAFF
TRBJ2-3 | TRBV20-1 | CSARPRLSTDTQYF
TRBJ1-4 | TRBV20-1 | CSAATGANEKLFF
TRBJ2-7 | TRBV5-6 | CASSFRGSGGMVGLGEQYF
TRBJ2-1 | TRBV4-2 | CASSRDRDRGGNEQFF
TRBJ2-5 | TRBV7-2 | CASSFAGMRETQYF